Presented here are 21 T cell receptor beta chains from one specimen sequenced in a study of blood T cell repertoires in COVID-19. Libraries were prepared by immunoSEQ multiplex PCR; TCRdb keeps only in-frame clonotypes and omits some of them. The profile shows 88,000 or so clones, 86% of them singletons. The sequenced sample was peripheral blood. These receptor sequences come from a man in his sixties with acute or convalescent COVID-19.

The chain combines TRBV15 with TRBJ1-1; the D gene is possibly TRBD1 (5 bases). Trimming pared 0 bases from V and 2 bases from J, leaving 13 bases between. CDR1 is LNHNV, CDR2 YYDKDF, per germline (reference sequence). The CDR3 has 16 amino acids. The CDR3 DNA is TGTGCCACCAGCAGAGATCTTGGGCAGGGAAACACTGAAGCTTTCTTT. Translating gives CATSRDLGQGNTEAFF.

The chain has TRBV7-2 and TRBJ2-2; weak D call: TRBD2 (5 bases). CDR1 SGHTA and CDR2 FQGNSA come from the germline V gene. This CDR3 region has 15 residues. V gave up 3 bases and J gave up 1 base, with 9 bases separating them. The CDR3 loop reads CASSFDRGNTGELFF. In DNA form, the CDR3 reads TGTGCCAGCAGCTTTGATCGGGGGAACACCGGGGAGCTGTTTTTT.

In nucleotides, the CDR3 is TGTGCCAGCAGTAGTGCCAGCGGAACATACAATGAGCAGTTCTTC. Its translation is CASSSASGTYNEQFF. The J gene is TRBJ2-1, the V gene TRBV6-5; a possible D gene is TRBD2 (5 bases). V was cut by 5 bases and J by 4 bases, with 15 bases left in between. CDR3 size: 15 residues. The V gene's germline CDR1 is MNHEY and CDR2 SVGAGI.

The CDR3 reads CAISGFTTSGDEQYF. In DNA form, the CDR3 reads TGTGCCATCAGTGGCTTTACTACTAGCGGGGATGAGCAGTACTTC. The chain couples TRBV10-3 to TRBJ2-7; 10 bases line up with TRBD2. Germline V gene sequence: CDR1 ENHRY, CDR2 SYGVKD. There are 15 residues in the CDR3. Trimming cost V 4 bases and J 7 bases; bases outside gene matches: 10.

The chain couples TRBV6-1 to TRBJ1-5; D remains ambiguous. Germline V gene lookup returns CDR1 MNHNS and CDR2 SASEGT. Trimming removed 1 base from V and 4 bases from J, with 11 bases in between. This CDR3 has 15 residues. The CDR3 sequence is CASSEVLGVNQPQHF. CDR3 DNA: TGTGCCAGCAGTGAAGTTCTAGGAGTAAATCAGCCCCAGCATTTT.

This chain joins TRBV2 and TRBJ1-1; no clear D. Germline V gives CDR1 SNHLY, CDR2 FYNNEI. The CDR3 consists of 11 residues. Trimming took off 3 bases at V and 8 bases at J, with 7 bases between the two ends. CDR3 DNA: TGTGCCAGCAGTGATACCCTAGAAGCTTTCTTT. Protein: CASSDTLEAFF. The whole variable domain, remainder taken from reference TRBV2 and TRBJ1-1, is EPEVTQTPSHQVTQMGQEVILRCVPISNHLYFYWYRQILGQKVEFLVSFYNNEISEKSEIFDDQFSVERPDGSNFTLKIRSTKLEDSAMYFCASSDTLEAFFGQGTRLTVV.

This chain connects TRBV7-2 to TRBJ2-1, with a weak D call TRBD2 (6 bases). This CDR3 has 15 residues. Germline CDR1 SGHTA, CDR2 FQGNSA. V was cut by 0 bases and J by 4 bases, with 10 bases left in between. The CDR3 nucleotides read TGTGCCAGCAGCTTAGCTTCGGCGGGGTACAATGAGCAGTTCTTC. Protein: CASSLASAGYNEQFF. The variable domain in full, completed from reference TRBV7-2 and TRBJ2-1, reads GAGVSQSPSNKVTEKGKDVELRCDPISGHTALYWYRQSLGQGLEFLIYFQGNSAPDKSGLPSDRFSAERTGGSVSTLTIQRTQQEDSAVYLCASSLASAGYNEQFFGPGTRLTVL.

The chain is built from TRBV27 and TRBJ2-1; tentative D call: TRBD2 (5 bases). This CDR3 has 14 amino acids. The germline gives CDR1 MNHEY, CDR2 SMNVEV (reference sequence). Trimming shortened V by 3 bases and J by 7 bases, and 13 bases separated the two germline ends. The CDR3 nucleotides are TGTGCCAGCAGTTTCAGTAATCCGGGAAATGAGCAGTTCTTC. Translating gives CASSFSNPGNEQFF.

This clone was counted only a few times. The V gene is TRBV6-2 or TRBV6-3, the J gene TRBJ1-6, with D hard to call. Germline-derived CDR1 and CDR2 are MNHEY and SVGEGT. With 0 bases removed from V and 13 bases from J, the gap between germline ends came to 13 bases. CDR3 length: 14 residues. The CDR3 sequence: CASSYSRPGGPLHF. DNA for the CDR3: TGTGCCAGCAGTTACTCGAGGCCAGGCGGGCCCCTCCACTTT.

The V call is TRBV9, the J call TRBJ1-1, with 9 positions matching TRBD1. Looked up from germline, CDR1 is SGDLS and CDR2 is YYNGEE. The CDR3 spans 14 residues. The J segment lost 5 bases and the V segment lost 4 bases, leaving 6 bases of the junction unmatched. The chain's CDR3 is CASSPHRGRTEAFF. The CDR3 bases are TGTGCCAGCAGCCCTCACAGGGGGCGGACTGAAGCTTTCTTT.

This chain uses TRBV10-3 with TRBJ1-5, with D unclear. Between the trimmed V and J ends, which lost 2 bases and 8 bases, there was a span of 7 bases. CDR1 and CDR2 (germline): ENHRY, SYGVKD. This CDR3 comprises 12 residues. The CDR3 sequence is CAISEGSEPQHF. The DNA of the CDR3 is TGTGCCATCAGTGAGGGGAGCGAGCCCCAGCATTTT.

V and J are TRBV19 and TRBJ2-5, with D tentatively TRBD2 (7 bases). CDR1 and CDR2 (germline): LNHDA, SQIVND (reference sequence). V gave up 5 bases and J gave up 2 bases, with 15 bases separating them. The CDR3 totals 15 residues. The DNA for the CDR3 is TGTGCCAGTAGTGTCACGCGGGGGCGACAAGAGACCCAGTACTTC. Translation gives CASSVTRGRQETQYF.

The chain links TRBV11-1 to TRBJ1-6; 9 bases align to TRBD1. V gave up 8 bases and J gave up 6 bases; unmatched junction bases: 5. The CDR3 runs to 14 residues. CDR1 is SGHAT and CDR2 is FQDESV in the germline V gene (reference sequence). The CDR3 nucleotides read TGTGCCAGCCGCGGACAGGGGATTAATTCACCCCTCCACTTT. Translating it yields CASRGQGINSPLHF.

The V call is TRBV18, the J call TRBJ1-3; a possible D gene is TRBD1 (5 bases). The CDR3 sequence is 14 residues long. V shed 4 bases and J shed 2 bases, with 9 bases lying between them. Germline V CDR1 and CDR2: KGHSH, LQKENI. CDR3 loop: CASSQDITGNTIYF. For the CDR3, the DNA is TGTGCCAGCTCACAGGACATAACTGGAAACACCATATATTTT.

The CDR3 loop reads CASSPELSPYEQYF. The CDR3 DNA reads as TGTGCCAGCAGCCCTGAGTTGAGCCCGTACGAGCAGTACTTC. V usage is TRBV3-1 (or the pseudogene TRBV3-2) and J usage is TRBJ2-7; D is undetermined. This CDR3 spans 14 amino acids. V gave up 4 bases and J gave up 4 bases, with 14 bases separating them. The germline CDR1 and CDR2 sequences are LGHDT and YNNKEL (reference sequence).

This chain uses TRBV6-5 with TRBJ2-7; 8 nucleotides agree with TRBD1. V gave up 6 bases and J gave up 4 bases; unmatched junction bases: 8. The CDR3 has 14 amino acids. Looked up from germline, CDR1 is MNHEY and CDR2 is SVGAGI. The CDR3 nucleotides read TGTGCCAGCAGCCTGGGACAGGCCATATACGAGCAGTACTTC. As protein: CASSLGQAIYEQYF.

V gene TRBV27 combines with J gene TRBJ2-7; weak D call: TRBD2 (5 bases). V lost 4 bases to trimming and J lost 7 bases, with 14 bases between them. Germline V lookup: CDR1 MNHEY, CDR2 SMNVEV (reference sequence). The CDR3 consists of 13 residues. This CDR3 is CASSWVGAVEQYF. The CDR3 DNA reads TGTGCCAGCAGTTGGGTAGGAGCGGTTGAGCAGTACTTC.

This chain connects TRBV4-3 to TRBJ1-2; 7 bases are a match to TRBD1. Losses at the gene ends were 0 bases for V and 3 bases for J; bases not matched to a gene: 4. The CDR3 is made up of 15 amino acids. Germline V lookup: CDR1 LGHNA, CDR2 YSLEER. CDR3 sequence: CASSQEIGTDYGYTF. The CDR3 bases are TGCGCCAGCAGCCAAGAAATTGGGACAGACTATGGCTACACCTTC.

This clone was observed a single time. The chain uses TRBV4-2 and TRBJ2-5; 7 positions agree with TRBD1. Per the germline V gene, CDR1 is LGHNA and CDR2 is YNFKEQ. The CDR3 contains 15 residues. J gave up 2 bases and V 3 bases, and 6 bases lay outside the gene matches. The CDR3 loop reads CASSHRVGQQETQYF. CDR3 in DNA: TGTGCCAGCAGCCATAGAGTGGGACAGCAAGAGACCCAGTACTTC.

V usage is TRBV7-2 and J usage is TRBJ1-1; a possible D gene is TRBD1 (6 bases). The V gene's germline CDR1 is SGHTA and CDR2 FQGNSA. V dropped 1 base and J dropped 0 bases, with 9 bases sitting between them. The CDR3 is made up of 15 amino acids. CDR3 DNA: TGTGCCAGCAGCTTAGATACAGGGCTGAACACTGAAGCTTTCTTT. Protein product: CASSLDTGLNTEAFF.

The J gene is TRBJ1-6, the V gene TRBV18; D unclear. The V gene lost 1 base and the J gene lost 9 bases, with 10 bases spanning the gap. In germline, CDR1 is KGHSH, CDR2 LQKENI. This CDR3 contains 14 residues. The CDR3 loop reads CASSPRGKGSPLHF. In nucleotides, the CDR3 is TGTGCCAGCTCACCACGAGGGAAAGGTTCACCCCTCCACTTT.